The 21 T cell receptor beta chains given below trace back to one sample, sequenced in a study of blood T cell repertoires in COVID-19. Libraries were prepared by immunoSEQ multiplex PCR; TCRdb keeps only in-frame clonotypes and omits some of them. The sample holds 50,000 to 65,000 clones, almost 90% seen once. Sequenced input: peripheral blood. Receptor source: a man in his fifties or sixties with acute or convalescent COVID-19.

This clone came up once. The chain recombines TRBV9 with TRBJ2-7; D is unclear. CDR1 SGDLS and CDR2 YYNGEE come from the germline V gene. The CDR3 spans 16 residues. The germline V and J ends were trimmed by 0 bases and 2 bases, with 15 bases remaining between them. CDR3 coding DNA: TGTGCCAGCAGCGTAGCTGCCTACCCACCCCCCTACGAGCAGTACTTC. It is translated as CASSVAAYPPPYEQYF.

The chain joins TRBV5-4 to TRBJ2-5, with D maybe TRBD2 (5 bases). This CDR3 spans 15 amino acids. CDR1 and CDR2 from the germline V gene are SGHNT and YYREEE (reference sequence). Between the trimmed V and J ends, which lost 4 bases and 5 bases, there was a span of 18 bases. The CDR3 DNA sequence: TGTGCCAGCAGCCCTACGGGCGCGGGCGGGGAGACCCAGTACTTC. Translated, it gives CASSPTGAGGETQYF.

The CDR3 region is CASSPKGFSGTSTDTQYF. Here the CDR3 DNA reads TGTGCCAGCAGCCCGAAAGGATTTAGCGGGACTAGCACAGATACGCAGTATTTT. The chain employs TRBV3-1 (or the pseudogene TRBV3-2) and TRBJ2-3, with TRBD2 matching 8 bases. Looked up from germline, CDR1 is LGHDT and CDR2 is YNNKEL (reference sequence). The V gene end was trimmed by 4 bases and the J gene end by 0 bases; junction bases not matched to a gene: 12. The CDR3 totals 18 residues.

The V gene is TRBV28, the J gene TRBJ2-3; 8 bases are a match to TRBD1. V was pared by 5 bases and J by 9 bases, with 16 bases of the junction left unmatched. The germline V gene has CDR1 MDHEN and CDR2 SYDVKM. This CDR3 region has 16 residues. CDR3 nucleotides: TGTGCCAGCAGTGGCCCAATCAGGGGGCGCGGAGGGACGCAGTATTTT. Translated: CASSGPIRGRGGTQYF. Variable domain in full (rest from reference TRBV28 and TRBJ2-3): DVKVTQSSRYLVKRTGEKVFLECVQDMDHENMFWYRQDPGLGLRLIYFSYDVKMKEKGDIPEGYSVSREKKERFSLILESASTNQTSMYLCASSGPIRGRGGTQYFGPGTRLTVL.

V is TRBV10-2 and J is TRBJ2-1; 7 bases are shared with TRBD2. This CDR3 region has 14 residues. Germline V lookup: CDR1 WSHSY, CDR2 SAAADI. After removal of 7 bases from V and 7 bases from J, the junction contained 10 bases not matched to a gene. This CDR3 reads CASKSSGAGNEQFF. The CDR3 DNA reads as TGCGCCAGCAAATCAAGCGGGGCCGGGAATGAGCAGTTCTTC.

The chain carries TRBV28 and TRBJ1-5; D is possibly TRBD1 (5 bases). The CDR3 is made up of 13 amino acids. V shed 8 bases and J shed 8 bases, with 16 bases lying between them. Germline CDR1 is MDHEN and CDR2 is SYDVKM. The CDR3 coding sequence is TGTGCCAGCCCCGGGGGACCCGGCGAGCCCCAGCATTTT. This gives the protein CASPGGPGEPQHF.

This clone was counted once. The rearrangement uses TRBV15 and TRBJ2-2; 8 bases align to TRBD1. Germline assignment: CDR1 LNHNV and CDR2 YYDKDF (reference sequence). CDR3 length equals 16 residues. The ends lost 3 bases at V and 2 bases at J; junction bases unmatched: 5. CDR3 nucleotides: TGTGCCACCAGCAGGCCCAGGGGGCATAACACCGGGGAGCTGTTTTTT. It translates to CATSRPRGHNTGELFF.

The V call is TRBV4-1, the J call TRBJ2-2, with no clear D. V lost 0 bases, J lost 10 bases, and 15 bases lay in between. CDR1 is MGHRA, CDR2 YSYEKL, per germline. The CDR3 consists of 15 residues. The CDR3 DNA reads TGCGCCAGCAGCCAAGATAATCCGTACTCGGTGGAGCTGTTTTTT. Translating gives CASSQDNPYSVELFF.

This chain connects TRBV5-1 to TRBJ1-1; TRBD1 matches at 7 bases. Germline V gene data show CDR1 as SGHRS and CDR2 as YFSETQ. With 4 bases clipped from V and 5 bases from J, the junction kept 8 bases outside the gene matches. This CDR3 has 14 residues. DNA of the CDR3: TGCGCCAGCAGCGGGGGGACAGTGGGTACTGAAGCTTTCTTT. Translation gives CASSGGTVGTEAFF.

The genes are TRBV24-1 and TRBJ2-2, with TRBD2 matching over 9 bases. This CDR3 comprises 17 residues. V was clipped by 3 bases and J by 4 bases; unmatched bases: 8. The germline V gene encodes CDR1 KGHDR and CDR2 SFDVKD. The CDR3 here is CATSDPNSGRFTGELFF. The CDR3 DNA follows: TGTGCCACCAGTGATCCAAATAGCGGGAGATTCACCGGGGAGCTGTTTTTT.

The chain uses TRBV7-3 and TRBJ2-1; TRBD2 agrees at 7 bases. This CDR3 is 15 amino acids long. V was clipped by 5 bases and J by 0 bases; unmatched bases: 4. Germline V gene sequence: CDR1 SGHTA, CDR2 FQGTGA. CDR3: CASSGEGSSYNEQFF. CDR3 nucleotides: TGTGCCAGCAGCGGGGAGGGCAGCTCCTACAATGAGCAGTTCTTC. The full variable domain, rest sourced from reference TRBV7-3 and TRBJ2-1, is GAGVSQTPSNKVTEKGKYVELRCDPISGHTALYWYRQSLGQGPEFLIYFQGTGAADDSGLPNDRFFAVRPEGSVSTLKIQRTERGDSAVYLCASSGEGSSYNEQFFGPGTRLTVL.

J is TRBJ2-7 and V is TRBV5-1, with unresolved D. The CDR3 is 12 amino acids. V was cut by 0 bases and J by 2 bases, with 3 bases left in between. Germline V CDR1 and CDR2: SGHRS, YFSETQ. CDR3 bases: TGCGCCAGCAGCTTGGCCACCTACGAGCAGTACTTC. Protein: CASSLATYEQYF.

The chain has TRBV18 and TRBJ1-1; 7 positions agree with TRBD1. The CDR3 runs 16 residues. V was clipped by 2 bases and J by 5 bases; unmatched bases: 11. Germline V gene lookup returns CDR1 KGHSH and CDR2 LQKENI. The CDR3 protein is CASSPLVEGAWTEAFF. The CDR3, as DNA: TGTGCCAGCTCACCATTAGTTGAGGGGGCATGGACTGAAGCTTTCTTT.

In nucleotides, the CDR3 is TGCAGTGCTAGTGGGGACTCCTCCTACAATGAGCAGTTCTTC. Translated: CSASGDSSYNEQFF. The chain couples TRBV20-1 to TRBJ2-1; D is possibly TRBD2 (6 bases). The CDR3 has 14 amino acids. CDR1 is DFQATT and CDR2 is SNEGSKA in the germline V gene (reference sequence). Trimming took off 3 bases at V and 0 bases at J, with 9 bases between the two ends.

The chain carries TRBV19 and TRBJ1-5, with 7 bases that match TRBD1. V lost 7 bases to trimming and J lost 6 bases; unmatched junction nucleotides: 6. Germline CDR1 is LNHDA and CDR2 is SQIVND (reference sequence). CDR3 size: 13 residues. CDR3 region: CASMDRRGQPQHF. The CDR3 bases are TGTGCCAGTATGGACAGGAGGGGTCAGCCCCAGCATTTT.

The chain employs TRBV5-1 and TRBJ2-1; 11 nucleotides agree with TRBD2. With 3 bases clipped from V and 6 bases from J, the junction kept 17 bases outside the gene matches. Germline assignment: CDR1 SGHRS and CDR2 YFSETQ. The CDR3 covers 19 residues. Written as DNA, the CDR3 is TGCGCCAGCAGCTGGGGATGGGGACTAGCGGTGGAGAAGGGCAATGAGCAGTTCTTC. This sequence encodes CASSWGWGLAVEKGNEQFF.

The rearrangement uses TRBV27 and TRBJ2-1; TRBD1 matches at 8 bases. Germline V CDR1 and CDR2: MNHEY, SMNVEV (reference sequence). This CDR3 spans 17 amino acids. J gave up 3 bases and V 8 bases, and 15 bases lay outside the gene matches. The CDR3 bases are TGTGCCAGCGGCATTAAAGGACAGGGAGTCGGCTACAATGAGCAGTTCTTC. It yields the protein CASGIKGQGVGYNEQFF.

The V call is TRBV5-6, the J call TRBJ2-7, with TRBD1 identical over 8 bases. The CDR3 extends over 17 amino acids. The germline CDR1 and CDR2 sequences are SGHDT and YYEEEE. Trimming took 1 base from V and 7 from J; bases not matched to a gene: 16. The CDR3 region is CASSLRTGMGLLAEQYF. The CDR3 DNA sequence: TGTGCCAGCAGCTTGCGGACAGGGATGGGCCTCCTAGCAGAGCAGTACTTC.

This sequence joins TRBV5-1 and TRBJ2-2, with 8 bases that match TRBD2. This CDR3 has 16 amino acids. Losses at the gene ends were 7 bases for V and 3 bases for J; bases not matched to a gene: 11. Germline V lookup: CDR1 SGHRS, CDR2 YFSETQ. CDR3 in amino acids: CASRGQREIDTGELFF. The CDR3 coding sequence is TGCGCCAGCCGGGGGCAGCGGGAGATTGACACCGGGGAGCTGTTTTTT. Looking up the rest from reference TRBV5-1 and TRBJ2-2 gives the full variable domain: KAGVTQTPRYLIKTRGQQVTLSCSPISGHRSVSWYQQTPGQGLQFLFEYFSETQRNKGNFPGRFSGRQFSNSRSEMNVSTLELGDSALYLCASRGQREIDTGELFFGEGSRLTVL.

The chain carries TRBV3-1 (or the pseudogene TRBV3-2) and TRBJ1-6; D ambiguous. Trimming stripped 6 bases from V and 10 bases from J, with 10 bases between. Germline V gene sequence: CDR1 LGHDT, CDR2 YNNKEL (reference sequence). The length of the CDR3 is 12 residues. CDR3 DNA: TGTGCCAGCAGTCACTTATTATCACCCCTCCACTTT. It codes for CASSHLLSPLHF.

V usage is TRBV7-9 and J usage is TRBJ1-1; D is unresolved. V was shortened by 5 bases and J by 8 bases, with 21 bases between the two germline ends. The CDR3 spans 15 residues. The germline V gene encodes CDR1 SEHNR and CDR2 FQNEAQ (reference sequence). Here the CDR3 reads CASSRLSGVLQEAFF. The CDR3 region has the DNA TGTGCCAGCAGCCGTCTGAGCGGGGTACTCCAGGAAGCTTTCTTT.